The subject of this entry is one T cell receptor (beta chain). The data belong to a study of blood T cell repertoires in COVID-19. For the study at large: There were acute and convalescent COVID-19 samples, and they came from the United States, Italy and Spain. PBMCs, B-cell-depleted T cells, or T cells were the source of the cDNA or gDNA that made up the material.

As processed by the authors: Amplification of reference gene primers was used by the study to estimate nucleated cell counts. Sequencing used immunoSEQ multiplex PCR; TCRdb keeps in-frame clones, though not all of them. V and J calls and clone size are as listed in that table; D and trimming were resolved from the DNA. In the table there are about 220,000 clones, approximately 80% of which are singletons. The sample was peripheral blood. The source is a man aged 50 to 60 with active or convalescent COVID-19.

The CDR3 sequence is CASSLMTGLADYEQYV. Written as DNA, the CDR3 is TGTGCCAGCAGCTTAATGACGGGACTAGCGGATTACGAGCAGTACGTC. The chain links TRBV11-2 to TRBJ2-7; TRBD2 agrees at 11 bases. V lost 2 bases, J lost 4 bases, and 7 bases stayed unmatched. Germline lookup yields CDR1 SGHAT and CDR2 FQNNGV. This CDR3 region has 16 residues.